One T cell receptor beta chain is described in this entry. This clone is a singleton in its sample. This clone's antigen is unknown. The record has no base qualities; no much larger clone is one base away. Each collaborating institution followed its own protocols to collect whole blood in K2EDTA tubes. For TCRbeta analysis, collaborators shipped samples in one of three forms: frozen whole blood, isolated PBMCs, or DNA extracted from either of those sample types. The immunoSEQ Assay, a bias-controlled multiplex PCR, was used to amplify TCRbeta CDR3 regions from genomic DNA. Regarding the original processing steps: Nucleated cell counts per sample were estimated from amplification of reference gene primers within the assay. Sequence reads were collapsed and filtered to measure the absolute abundance of every unique TCRbeta CDR3 rearrangement. Productive Simpson clonality was computed per sample as the square root of Simpson's diversity index over productive rearrangements. TCRdb stores this immuneACCESS table with in-frame sequences only. Part of the clones is absent; in the studies checked, under half of the shortfall reflects unresolved V genes, and no reason is known for the rest. V and J calls and clone size are as listed in that table; D and trimming were resolved from the DNA. The sample has just over 650,000 clones on record, over 80% of them singletons. The leading ten clones occupy over 0.2% of the sample.

The data stem from a study of blood T cell repertoires in COVID-19 (dated by TCRdb to the early 2020s). For context, the study as a whole: Collaborator samples came from the United States, Italy and Spain and covered acute and convalescent phases of COVID-19. Subjects who had been exposed to COVID-19, were actively infected with it, or had recovered from it provided the deeply sampled blood TCRbeta repertoires that made up the dataset. The repertoires were released in a freely available public database intended as a resource for research on the immune response to SARS-CoV-2. A de-identified subject ID, COVID-19 status, age in years and sex were almost always included in the sample metadata. The prospective study material was composed of cDNA or gDNA derived from T cells, B-cell-depleted T cells, or PBMCs. Where available, HLA class I and class II types were obtained from metadata supplied by the sample provider rather than from assay-based typing. Samples came from the ongoing ImmuneRACE study (first 160 participants) plus 1,254 subjects from 6 global collaborators.

V is clipped by 0 bases and J by 4 bases, and the sequence between their germline boundaries is 8 bases long. Spanning cysteine to phenylalanine, the CDR3 consists of 14 amino acids. The sequence is cut down to CDR3 DNA, 42 bases in frame from base 1. CDR1 and CDR2, per the germline V gene (reference sequence), are LNHNV and YYDKDF. The paper's findings and limits, for the study overall: The quantity of clinical and demographic metadata differed by source and by participant and was supplied without curation.

Sequenced sample: peripheral blood. The TCR sequence derives from a young woman with acute or convalescent COVID-19. This chain joins TRBV15 to TRBJ2-3; the D region possibly corresponds to TRBD1 (5 bases align). At the DNA level, the sequence is TGTGCCACCAGCAGAGATACCAGGGCAGATACGCAGTATTTT. Its protein product is CATSRDTRADTQYF.